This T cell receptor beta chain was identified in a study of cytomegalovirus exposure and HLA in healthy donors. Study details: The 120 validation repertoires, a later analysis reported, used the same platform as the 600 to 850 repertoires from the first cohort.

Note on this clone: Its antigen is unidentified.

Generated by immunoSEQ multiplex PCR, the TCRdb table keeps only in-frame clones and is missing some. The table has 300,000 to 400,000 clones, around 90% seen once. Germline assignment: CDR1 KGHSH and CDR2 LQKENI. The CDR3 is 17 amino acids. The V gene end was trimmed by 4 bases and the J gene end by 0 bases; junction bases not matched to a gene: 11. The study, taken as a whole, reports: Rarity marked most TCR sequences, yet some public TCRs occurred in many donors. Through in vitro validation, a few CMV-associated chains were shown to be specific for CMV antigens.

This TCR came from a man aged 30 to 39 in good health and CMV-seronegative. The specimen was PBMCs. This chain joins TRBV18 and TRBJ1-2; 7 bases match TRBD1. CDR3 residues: CASSQSRDSNANYGYTF. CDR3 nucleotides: TGTGCCAGCTCACAGTCCCGGGACAGCAATGCTAACTATGGCTACACCTTC.